This TCR beta chain was captured in a study of cytomegalovirus exposure and HLA in healthy donors. Trimming removed 3 bases from V and 2 bases from J, with 7 bases in between. Per germline, CDR1 SGHAT and CDR2 FQNNGV. The CDR3 is made up of 13 amino acids. Points on this clone: What it binds is not known.

Amplification used 60 Vbeta primers and 13 Jbeta primers. Sequenced by immunoSEQ multiplex PCR; TCRdb stores in-frame clones only, minus some. Counted here are around 180,000 clones, 85% occurring once; the ten biggest clones make up 1%. Findings of the study overall: According to the study, around 160 TCR beta chains were cytomegalovirus-associated. With further analysis later on, most CMV-associated TCR beta chains appeared HLA-restricted.

This receptor was taken from a boy under 10 years old in good health and CMV-seronegative. The specimen sequenced was PBMCs. The chain joins TRBV11-2 to TRBJ1-1, with D possibly matching TRBD1 (5 bases). CDR3 sequence (DNA): TGTGCCAGCAGCTTTCAGGGAAACACTGAAGCTTTCTTT. It specifies CASSFQGNTEAFF.